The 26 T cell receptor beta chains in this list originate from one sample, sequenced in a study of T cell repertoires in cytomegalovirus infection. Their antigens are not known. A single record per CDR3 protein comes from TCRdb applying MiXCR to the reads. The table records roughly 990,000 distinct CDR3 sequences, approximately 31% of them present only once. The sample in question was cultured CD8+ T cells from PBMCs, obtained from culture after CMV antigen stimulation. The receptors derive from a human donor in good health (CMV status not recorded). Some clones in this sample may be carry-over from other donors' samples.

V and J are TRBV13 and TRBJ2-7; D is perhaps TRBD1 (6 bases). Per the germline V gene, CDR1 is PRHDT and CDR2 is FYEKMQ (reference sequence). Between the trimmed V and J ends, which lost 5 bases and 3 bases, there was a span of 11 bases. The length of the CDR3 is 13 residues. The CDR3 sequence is CASSAGVNYEQYF. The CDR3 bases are TGTGCCAGCAGCGCAGGGGTGAACTACGAGCAGTACTTC.

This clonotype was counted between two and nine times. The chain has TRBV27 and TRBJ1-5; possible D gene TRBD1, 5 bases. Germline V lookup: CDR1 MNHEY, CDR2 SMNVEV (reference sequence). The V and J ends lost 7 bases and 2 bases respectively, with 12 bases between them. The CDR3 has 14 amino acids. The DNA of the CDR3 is TGTGCCAGCACATCGGGGGTTGGCAATCAGCCCCAGCATTTT. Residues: CASTSGVGNQPQHF.

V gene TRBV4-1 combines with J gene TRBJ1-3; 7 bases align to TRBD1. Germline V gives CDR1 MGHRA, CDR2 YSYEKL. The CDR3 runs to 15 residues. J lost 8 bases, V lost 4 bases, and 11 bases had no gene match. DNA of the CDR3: TGCGCCAGCAGCCTTTACGGGACAGACGGGGACACCATATATTTT. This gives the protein CASSLYGTDGDTIYF.

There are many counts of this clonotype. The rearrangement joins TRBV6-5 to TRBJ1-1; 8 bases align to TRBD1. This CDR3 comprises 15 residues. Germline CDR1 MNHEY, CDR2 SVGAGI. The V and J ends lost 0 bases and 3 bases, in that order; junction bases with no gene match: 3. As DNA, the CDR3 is TGTGCCAGCAGTTACTCCCGGACAGGGCACACTGAAGCTTTCTTT. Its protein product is CASSYSRTGHTEAFF.

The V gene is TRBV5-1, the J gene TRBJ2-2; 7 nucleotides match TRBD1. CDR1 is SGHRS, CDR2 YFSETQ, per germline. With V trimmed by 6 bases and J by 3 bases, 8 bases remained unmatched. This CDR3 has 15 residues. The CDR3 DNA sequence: TGCGCCAGCACCGCGTCGGGACAGCACACCGGGGAGCTGTTTTTT. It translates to CASTASGQHTGELFF.

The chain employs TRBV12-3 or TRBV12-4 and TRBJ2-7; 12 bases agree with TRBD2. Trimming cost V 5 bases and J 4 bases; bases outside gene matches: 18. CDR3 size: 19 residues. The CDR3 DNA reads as TGTGCCAGCAGTCCAGGTGCCGGGACAGTAGGACTAGCGGGGTACGAGCAGTACGTC. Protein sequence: CASSPGAGTVGLAGYEQYV.

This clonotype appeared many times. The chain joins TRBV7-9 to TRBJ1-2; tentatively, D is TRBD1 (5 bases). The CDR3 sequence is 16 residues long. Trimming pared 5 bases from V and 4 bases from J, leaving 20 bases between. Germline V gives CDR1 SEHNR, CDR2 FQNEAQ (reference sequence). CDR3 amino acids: CASSGAAAPDIYGYTF. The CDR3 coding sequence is TGTGCCAGCAGCGGAGCCGCAGCTCCGGACATCTATGGCTACACCTTC.

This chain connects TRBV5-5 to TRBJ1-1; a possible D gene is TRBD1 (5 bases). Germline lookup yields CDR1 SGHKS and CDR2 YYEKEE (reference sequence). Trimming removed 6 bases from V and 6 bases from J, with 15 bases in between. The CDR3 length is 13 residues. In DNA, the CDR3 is TGTGCCAGCATCATCGGGGGTTCCGCTGAAGCTTTCTTT. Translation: CASIIGGSAEAFF.

CDR3 sequence reads: CSATIPGGTIYF. The CDR3 DNA sequence: TGCAGTGCTACGATCCCCGGAGGCACCATATATTTT. This sequence joins TRBV20-1 and TRBJ1-3; D gene ambiguous. The CDR3 spans 12 residues. Between the trimmed V and J ends, which lost 4 bases and 9 bases, there was a span of 13 bases. Germline V gene data show CDR1 as DFQATT and CDR2 as SNEGSKA (reference sequence).

The CDR3 spells CASSFDRGESEAFF. DNA for the CDR3: TGTGCCAGCAGTTTTGACAGGGGAGAATCTGAAGCTTTCTTT. The V gene is TRBV27, the J gene TRBJ1-1; 8 bases agree with TRBD1. Losses at the gene ends were 3 bases for V and 6 bases for J; bases not matched to a gene: 6. The germline gives CDR1 MNHEY, CDR2 SMNVEV (reference sequence). The CDR3 has 14 amino acids.

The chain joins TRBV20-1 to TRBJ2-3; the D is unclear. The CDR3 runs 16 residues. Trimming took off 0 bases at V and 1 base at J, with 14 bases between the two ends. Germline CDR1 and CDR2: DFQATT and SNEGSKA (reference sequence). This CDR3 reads CSARDYEAAGTDTQYF. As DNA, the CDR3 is TGCAGTGCTAGAGATTACGAGGCTGCGGGCACAGATACGCAGTATTTT.

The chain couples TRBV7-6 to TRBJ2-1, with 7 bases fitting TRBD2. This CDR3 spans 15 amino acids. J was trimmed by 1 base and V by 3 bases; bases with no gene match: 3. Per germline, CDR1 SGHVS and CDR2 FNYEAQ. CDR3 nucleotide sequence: TGTGCCAGCAGCTTCGACGGGGGGTCCTACAATGAGCAGTTCTTC. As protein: CASSFDGGSYNEQFF. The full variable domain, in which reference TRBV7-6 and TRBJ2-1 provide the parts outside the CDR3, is GAGVSQSPRYKVTKRGQDVALRCDPISGHVSLYWYRQALGQGPEFLTYFNYEAQQDKSGLPNDRFSAERPEGSISTLTIQRTEQRDSAMYRCASSFDGGSYNEQFFGPGTRLTVL.

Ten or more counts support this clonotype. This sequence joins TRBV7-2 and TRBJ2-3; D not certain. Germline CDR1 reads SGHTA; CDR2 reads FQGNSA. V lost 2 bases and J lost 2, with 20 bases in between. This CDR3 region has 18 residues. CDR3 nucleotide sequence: TGTGCCAGCAGCTTAATCCCCATACTCCTGGAAACCACAGATACGCAGTATTTT. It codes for CASSLIPILLETTDTQYF.

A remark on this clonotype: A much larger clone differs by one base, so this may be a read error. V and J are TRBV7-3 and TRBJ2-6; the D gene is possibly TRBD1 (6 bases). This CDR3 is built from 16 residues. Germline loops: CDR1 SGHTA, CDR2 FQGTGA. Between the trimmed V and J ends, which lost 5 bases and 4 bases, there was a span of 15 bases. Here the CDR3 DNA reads TGTGCCAGCAGCGCCCCAGGGGCGATGGGGGCCAACGTCCTGACTTTC. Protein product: CASSAPGAMGANVLTF.

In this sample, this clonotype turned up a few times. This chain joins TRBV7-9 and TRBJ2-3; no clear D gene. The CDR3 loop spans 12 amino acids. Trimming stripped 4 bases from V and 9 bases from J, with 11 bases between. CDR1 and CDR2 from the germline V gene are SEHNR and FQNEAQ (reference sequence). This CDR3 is CASSSPTETQYF. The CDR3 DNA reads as TGTGCCAGCAGCTCACCCACTGAAACGCAGTATTTT.

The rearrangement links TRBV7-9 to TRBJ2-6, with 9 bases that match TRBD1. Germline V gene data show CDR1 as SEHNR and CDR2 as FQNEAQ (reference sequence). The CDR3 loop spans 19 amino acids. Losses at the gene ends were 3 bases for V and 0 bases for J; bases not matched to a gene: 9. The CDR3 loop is CASSLLQQGAPSGANVLTF. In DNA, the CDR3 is TGTGCCAGCAGCTTGCTACAACAGGGGGCCCCCTCTGGGGCCAACGTCCTGACTTTC.

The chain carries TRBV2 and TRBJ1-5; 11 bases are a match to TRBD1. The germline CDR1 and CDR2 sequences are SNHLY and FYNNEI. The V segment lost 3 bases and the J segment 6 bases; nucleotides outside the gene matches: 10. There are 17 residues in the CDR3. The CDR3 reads CASSDPGQGASVQPQHF. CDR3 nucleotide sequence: TGTGCCAGCAGTGATCCCGGACAGGGGGCTTCGGTTCAGCCCCAGCATTTT.

In DNA form, the CDR3 reads TGTGCCAGCAGTGTAAGACCCTACCCTGAAGCTTTCTTT. It codes for CASSVRPYPEAFF. The chain combines TRBV12-3 or TRBV12-4 with TRBJ1-1; D not resolved. The CDR3 spans 13 residues. Trimming shortened V by 5 bases and J by 6 bases, and 13 bases separated the two germline ends.

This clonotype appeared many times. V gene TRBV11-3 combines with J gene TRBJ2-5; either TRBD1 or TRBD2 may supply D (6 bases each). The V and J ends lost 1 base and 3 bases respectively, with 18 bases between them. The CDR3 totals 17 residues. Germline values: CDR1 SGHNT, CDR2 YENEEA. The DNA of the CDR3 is TGTGCCAGCAGCTTAGCTGGTGGGGGGCTGGGGAAAGAGACCCAGTACTTC. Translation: CASSLAGGGLGKETQYF.

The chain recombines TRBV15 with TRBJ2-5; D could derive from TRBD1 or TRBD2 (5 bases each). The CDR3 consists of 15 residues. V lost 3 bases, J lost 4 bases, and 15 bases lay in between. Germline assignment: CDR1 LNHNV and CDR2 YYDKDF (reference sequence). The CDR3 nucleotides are TGTGCCACCAGCAGGGCCGGGACCTATGGAGAGACCCAGTACTTC. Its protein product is CATSRAGTYGETQYF.

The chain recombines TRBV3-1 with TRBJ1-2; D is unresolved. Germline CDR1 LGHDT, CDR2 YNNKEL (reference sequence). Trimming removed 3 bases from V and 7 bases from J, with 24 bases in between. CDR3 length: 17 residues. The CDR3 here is CASSHILAGLQPGGYTF. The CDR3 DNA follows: TGTGCCAGCAGCCACATTCTCGCTGGGCTACAACCTGGTGGCTACACCTTC. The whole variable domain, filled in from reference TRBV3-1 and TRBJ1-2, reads DTAVSQTPKYLVTQMGNDKSIKCEQNLGHDTMYWYKQDSKKFLKIMFSYNNKELIINETVPNRFSPKSPDKAHLNLHINSLELGDSAVYFCASSHILAGLQPGGYTFGSGTRLTVV.

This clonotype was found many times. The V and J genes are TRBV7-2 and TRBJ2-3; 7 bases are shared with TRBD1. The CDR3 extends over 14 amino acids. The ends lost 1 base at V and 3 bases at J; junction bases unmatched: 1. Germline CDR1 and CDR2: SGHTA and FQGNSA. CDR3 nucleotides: TGTGCCAGCAGCTTAGAACAGGGGACAGATACGCAGTATTTT. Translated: CASSLEQGTDTQYF.

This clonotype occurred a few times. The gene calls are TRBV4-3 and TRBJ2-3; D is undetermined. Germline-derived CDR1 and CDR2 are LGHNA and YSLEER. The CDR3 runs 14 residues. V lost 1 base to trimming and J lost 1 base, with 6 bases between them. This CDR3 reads CASSQVSGTDTQYF. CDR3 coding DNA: TGCGCCAGCAGCCAAGTAAGCGGCACAGATACGCAGTATTTT.

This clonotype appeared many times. CDR3: CASSSTSGGREQFF. The DNA for the CDR3 is TGTGCCAGCAGCTCGACTAGCGGGGGAAGGGAGCAGTTCTTC. This chain joins TRBV7-9 and TRBJ2-1, with 12 bases identical to TRBD2. This CDR3 contains 14 residues. The germline V gene encodes CDR1 SEHNR and CDR2 FQNEAQ (reference sequence). Losses at the gene ends were 4 bases for V and 10 bases for J; bases not matched to a gene: 5.

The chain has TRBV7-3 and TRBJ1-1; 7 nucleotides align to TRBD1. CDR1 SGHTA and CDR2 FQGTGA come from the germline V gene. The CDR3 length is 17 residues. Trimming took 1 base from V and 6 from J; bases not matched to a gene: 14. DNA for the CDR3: TGTGCCAGCAGCTTAAGGAGGCCAGGGGGATTTTTTGCTGAAGCTTTCTTT. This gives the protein CASSLRRPGGFFAEAFF.

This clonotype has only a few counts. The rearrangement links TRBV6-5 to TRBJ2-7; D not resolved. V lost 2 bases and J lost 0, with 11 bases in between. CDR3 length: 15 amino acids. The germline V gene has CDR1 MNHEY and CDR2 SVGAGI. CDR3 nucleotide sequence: TGTGCCAGCAGTTACAGGGCAGCCAGCTCCTACGAGCAGTACTTC. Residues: CASSYRAASSYEQYF.